The 5 T cell receptor beta chains in this list originate from one sample, sequenced in a study of CD8 T cells in ankylosing spondylitis. Via MiXCR, TCRdb re-called the 5' RACE reads, giving one row per CDR3 protein. The sample has around 140,000 distinct CDR3 sequences; roughly 15% are singletons. Study results and caveats: Within ankylosing spondylitis blood, a TCR beta motif made up of roughly eight highly homologous variants appeared to be characteristic.

These receptors are not linked to any known antigen. Material for sequencing was blood, either unsorted or a sorted T cell fraction (not recorded which). All receptors come from a male donor with ankylosing spondylitis.

This clonotype was counted a few times. The chain couples TRBV9 to TRBJ1-1; D is uncertain. There are 13 residues in the CDR3. V dropped 4 bases and J dropped 5 bases, with 12 bases sitting between them. CDR1 and CDR2 (germline): SGDLS, YYNGEE. In DNA, the CDR3 is TGTGCCAGCAGCTCCCCAATGGGGACTGAAGCTTTCTTT. The encoded protein is CASSSPMGTEAFF.

The table lists this clonotype with many counts. J is TRBJ2-3 and V is TRBV7-9; D not resolved. Germline V gene data show CDR1 as SEHNR and CDR2 as FQNEAQ (reference sequence). Trimming stripped 0 bases from V and 2 bases from J, with 9 bases between. The CDR3 length is 15 residues. The CDR3 bases are TGTGCCAGCAGCTTAGCCGGCAGGTCCACAGATACGCAGTATTTT. As protein: CASSLAGRSTDTQYF.

Only a few counts were recorded for this clonotype. The chain recombines TRBV7-9 with TRBJ1-5, with TRBD1 matching 8 bases. The CDR3 contains 17 residues. Germline V CDR1 and CDR2: SEHNR, FQNEAQ (reference sequence). The V gene end was trimmed by 4 bases and the J gene end by 4 bases; junction bases not matched to a gene: 12. CDR3 in DNA: TGTGCCAGCAGCTCATCAGGGGGCCCTTACCCTAATCAGCCCCAGCATTTT. Translation: CASSSSGGPYPNQPQHF.

This clonotype was recorded many times. The chain has TRBV29-1 and TRBJ2-1; the D gene is possibly TRBD1 (5 bases). Germline CDR1 and CDR2: SQVTM and ANQGSEA. Trimming took 4 bases from V and 9 from J, leaving 13 bases between them. This CDR3 has 12 amino acids. The CDR3 protein is CSVGFLGAEQFF. Written as DNA, the CDR3 is TGCAGCGTTGGGTTCCTTGGGGCTGAGCAGTTCTTC.

The chain recombines TRBV4-2 with TRBJ2-1, with 7 nucleotides matching TRBD2. The germline V gene encodes CDR1 LGHNA and CDR2 YNFKEQ. CDR3 size: 17 residues. J gave up 7 bases and V 0 bases, and 12 bases lay outside the gene matches. DNA for the CDR3: TGTGCCAGCAGCCAAGATCCAGCGGGATCCAGTTGGAATGAGCAGTTCTTC. Amino acid sequence: CASSQDPAGSSWNEQFF.